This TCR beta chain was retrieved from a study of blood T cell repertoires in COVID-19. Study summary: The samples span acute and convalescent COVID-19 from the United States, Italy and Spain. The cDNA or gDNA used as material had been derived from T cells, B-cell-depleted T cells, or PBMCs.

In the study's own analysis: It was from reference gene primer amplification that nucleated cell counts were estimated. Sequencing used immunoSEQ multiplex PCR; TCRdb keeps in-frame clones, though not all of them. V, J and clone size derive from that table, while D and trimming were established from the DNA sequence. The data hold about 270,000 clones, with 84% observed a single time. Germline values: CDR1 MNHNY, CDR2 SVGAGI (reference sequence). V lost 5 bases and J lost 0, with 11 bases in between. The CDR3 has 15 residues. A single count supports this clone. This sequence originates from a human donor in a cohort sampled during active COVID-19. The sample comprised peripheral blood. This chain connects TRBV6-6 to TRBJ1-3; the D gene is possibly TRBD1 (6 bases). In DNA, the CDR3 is TGTGCCAGCAGTCAAACAGGGATCTCTGGAAACACCATATATTTT. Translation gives CASSQTGISGNTIYF.